The 10 T cell receptor beta chains given below trace back to one sample, sequenced in a study of T cell repertoires in ileal Crohn's disease (dated by TCRdb to the late 2010s). What this sample's time point label stands for: proximal margin of the surgical specimen (macroscopically non-inflamed). Library preparation employed the immunoSEQ multiplex PCR assay. TCRdb holds this immuneACCESS table with in-frame rearrangements only. Some clones are missing; in checked studies, unresolved V genes explain under half, and the rest has no known cause. This sample gives 5,300 or so clones in total; roughly 78% of them show up just once. The ten largest clonotypes hold about 6.5% of the sample. The specimen was ileal tissue. These receptors were collected from an adult with Crohn's disease.

The rearrangement uses TRBV15 and TRBJ2-3; 8 nucleotides match TRBD2. The junction had 10 bases not matched to a gene; V was cut back by 3 bases and J by 5 bases. The CDR3 spans 16 residues. Germline V lookup: CDR1 LNHNV, CDR2 YYDKDF (reference sequence). This CDR3 is CATSRDSGEKRDTQYF. CDR3 in DNA: TGTGCCACCAGCAGGGATAGCGGGGAAAAGAGAGATACGCAGTATTTT.

Concerning this clone itself: Other nucleotide sequences in the sample specify the same CDR3. The chain joins TRBV2 to TRBJ2-1, with 7 bases fitting TRBD1. The germline V gene encodes CDR1 SNHLY and CDR2 FYNNEI. The ends lost 0 bases at V and 4 bases at J; junction bases unmatched: 6. There are 16 residues in the CDR3. The CDR3 DNA follows: TGTGCCAGCAGTGAAGCTGGCACAGGGGCTTACAATGAGCAGTTCTTC. It encodes CASSEAGTGAYNEQFF.

The chain couples TRBV5-1 to TRBJ2-1; D is unresolved. The CDR3 is made up of 15 amino acids. Trimming pared 1 base from V and 0 bases from J, leaving 8 bases between. From germline, CDR1 is SGHRS and CDR2 YFSETQ. The CDR3 bases are TGCGCCAGCAGCTTGACGGAGAGCTCCTACAATGAGCAGTTCTTC. This translates into CASSLTESSYNEQFF.

The chain couples TRBV19 to TRBJ2-6, with D unresolved. The CDR3 contains 13 residues. The V and J ends lost 2 bases and 3 bases respectively, with 2 bases between them. Germline CDR1 is LNHDA and CDR2 is SQIVND (reference sequence). The CDR3 loop is CASSINGANVLTF. The CDR3 region has the DNA TGTGCCAGTAGTATAAATGGGGCCAACGTCCTGACTTTC.

This clone has just one count. The chain uses TRBV19 and TRBJ2-6, with D possibly being TRBD2 (5 bases). V lost 8 bases, J lost 0 bases, and 11 bases lay in between. This CDR3 region has 15 residues. The germline V gene encodes CDR1 LNHDA and CDR2 SQIVND (reference sequence). CDR3 DNA: TGTGCCAGTCGGACGGGGAGCTCTGGGGCCAACGTCCTGACTTTC. Its translation is CASRTGSSGANVLTF.

In DNA, the CDR3 is TGCGCCAGCAGCCAGGGACGGCTAAATGAAGCTTTCTTT. Protein product: CASSQGRLNEAFF. The chain carries TRBV4-3 and TRBJ1-1; D possibly corresponds to TRBD1 (5 bases). The germline V and J ends were trimmed by 3 bases and 7 bases, with 12 bases remaining between them. Germline V CDR1 and CDR2: LGHNA, YSLEER. The CDR3 covers 13 residues.

In its sample, this clone was seen a few times. V and J are TRBV5-4 and TRBJ1-2, with D possibly being TRBD1 (6 bases). V lost 4 bases and J 4 bases, leaving 11 bases between the germline ends. The CDR3 has 13 residues. Germline V gene sequence: CDR1 SGHNT, CDR2 YYREEE (reference sequence). CDR3 sequence: CASSLDRSYGYTF. Written as DNA, the CDR3 is TGTGCCAGCAGCCTGGACAGATCCTATGGCTACACCTTC.

The rearrangement links TRBV5-1 to TRBJ2-1; tentatively, D is TRBD2 (5 bases). The CDR3 runs 15 residues. V was trimmed by 2 bases and J by 3 bases, leaving 12 bases between them. CDR1 is SGHRS and CDR2 is YFSETQ in the germline V gene. The DNA for the CDR3 is TGCGCCAGCAGCTTACCGGGGTCTCTCTACAATGAGCAGTTCTTC. It encodes CASSLPGSLYNEQFF.

In its sample, this clone was seen a few times. The genes are TRBV5-1 and TRBJ1-5, with a possible D match to TRBD1 (6 bases). Trimming took off 0 bases at V and 6 bases at J, with 10 bases between the two ends. Germline CDR1 is SGHRS and CDR2 is YFSETQ. The CDR3 contains 14 residues. The CDR3, as DNA: TGCGCCAGCAGCTTGGGTACAGGGTCTCAGCCCCAGCATTTT. Residues: CASSLGTGSQPQHF. The full variable domain, in which reference TRBV5-1 and TRBJ1-5 provide the parts outside the CDR3, is KAGVTQTPRYLIKTRGQQVTLSCSPISGHRSVSWYQQTPGQGLQFLFEYFSETQRNKGNFPGRFSGRQFSNSRSEMNVSTLELGDSALYLCASSLGTGSQPQHFGDGTRLSIL.

The rearrangement joins TRBV14 to TRBJ2-5, with D perhaps matching TRBD1 or TRBD2 (6 bases each). This CDR3 comprises 15 residues. The V and J ends lost 3 bases and 5 bases respectively, with 16 bases between them. CDR1 is SGHDN, CDR2 FVKESK, per germline. The CDR3 region is CASSQAGGPGETQYF. The CDR3 coding sequence is TGTGCCAGCAGCCAGGCTGGGGGGCCTGGGGAGACCCAGTACTTC. The entire variable domain, with the rest obtained from reference TRBV14 and TRBJ2-5, is as follows: EAGVTQFPSHSVIEKGQTVTLRCDPISGHDNLYWYRRVMGKEIKFLLHFVKESKQDESGMPNNRFLAERTGGTYSTLKVQPAELEDSGVYFCASSQAGGPGETQYFGPGTRLLVL.